Presented here are 29 T cell receptor beta chains from one specimen sequenced in a study of shared clonotypes between healthy human individuals. The protocol was immunoSEQ multiplex PCR, while the TCRdb copy is restricted to in-frame clones and leaves out a portion. The sample has 2 million to 2.5 million clones, around 92% seen once; the top ten hold 0.3% to 0.45%. The material sequenced was naive CD4+ T cells from PBMCs. The subset was: CD45RA+ positively selected. The receptors originated from a man younger than 35 in good health. Some clones in this sample may be carry-over from other donors' samples.

The chain uses TRBV4-3 and TRBJ2-3, with TRBD1 matching 9 bases. Looked up from germline, CDR1 is LGHNA and CDR2 is YSLEER. The CDR3 totals 14 residues. The ends lost 3 bases at V and 6 bases at J; junction bases unmatched: 4. The DNA for the CDR3 is TGCGCCAGCAGCCAGGGGACAGGGAAGGATACGCAGTATTTT. It encodes CASSQGTGKDTQYF.

The chain is built from TRBV19 and TRBJ1-1, with unresolved D. Trimming shortened V by 1 base and J by 1 base, and 10 bases separated the two germline ends. The CDR3 has 15 residues. Germline loops: CDR1 LNHDA, CDR2 SQIVND (reference sequence). The CDR3 loop is CASSIGGEANTEAFF. CDR3 DNA: TGTGCCAGTAGTATAGGTGGGGAAGCGAACACTGAAGCTTTCTTT.

The chain has TRBV10-3 and TRBJ1-1, with D tentatively TRBD1 (6 bases). Germline V gene lookup returns CDR1 ENHRY and CDR2 SYGVKD. The CDR3 contains 18 residues. Trimming removed 0 bases at V and 4 bases at J, with 21 bases between. The CDR3 bases are TGTGCCATCAGTGAGTCGGCGTCGGGGGCGCGCGGTAGCACTGAAGCTTTCTTT. Its translation is CAISESASGARGSTEAFF.

CDR3 sequence: CASSLDMSYPEAFF. Written as DNA, the CDR3 is TGTGCCAGCAGCTTAGATATGAGCTACCCTGAAGCTTTCTTT. This chain links TRBV11-2 with TRBJ1-1; D is ambiguous. V was clipped by 0 bases and J by 6 bases, with 11 bases between them. CDR1 and CDR2 (germline): SGHAT, FQNNGV. The CDR3 extends over 14 amino acids. Variable domain in full (rest from reference TRBV11-2 and TRBJ1-1): EAGVAQSPRYKIIEKRQSVAFWCNPISGHATLYWYQQILGQGPKLLIQFQNNGVVDDSQLPKDRFSAERLKGVDSTLKIQPAKLEDSAVYLCASSLDMSYPEAFFGQGTRLTVV.

V is TRBV5-1 and J is TRBJ1-2, with 8 bases aligning to TRBD1. This CDR3 has 14 amino acids. J lost 8 bases, V lost 4 bases, and 10 bases had no gene match. CDR1 is SGHRS and CDR2 is YFSETQ in the germline V gene. CDR3 sequence reads: CASSRTGSINGYTF. For the CDR3, the DNA is TGCGCCAGCAGCAGGACAGGGTCTATCAACGGCTACACCTTC.

The CDR3 region is CASSITGLAYNEQFF. The CDR3 region has the DNA TGTGCCAGTAGTATCACGGGACTAGCCTACAATGAGCAGTTCTTC. The chain has TRBV19 and TRBJ2-1; 8 bases map to TRBD2. Germline-derived CDR1 and CDR2 are LNHDA and SQIVND (reference sequence). The CDR3 extends over 15 amino acids. V was pared by 3 bases and J by 2 bases, with 3 bases of the junction left unmatched.

The genes are TRBV28 and TRBJ2-1; 10 nucleotides line up with TRBD2. With 5 bases clipped from V and 9 bases from J, the junction kept 10 bases outside the gene matches. Germline CDR1 reads MDHEN; CDR2 reads SYDVKM. CDR3 length: 15 residues. CDR3 residues: CASSEAGGNGSEQFF. CDR3 bases: TGTGCCAGCAGTGAAGCGGGAGGGAATGGGAGTGAGCAGTTCTTC.

This chain connects TRBV9 to TRBJ2-1; D is undetermined. From germline, CDR1 is SGDLS and CDR2 YYNGEE. V was trimmed by 1 base and J by 3 bases, leaving 11 bases between them. The CDR3 runs to 15 residues. Here the CDR3 reads CASSVSMASYNEQFF. DNA of the CDR3: TGTGCCAGCAGCGTAAGTATGGCAAGCTACAATGAGCAGTTCTTC.

This chain connects TRBV19 to TRBJ2-3, with 11 bases fitting TRBD2. V lost 3 bases and J lost 2; bases outside the gene matches: 7. This CDR3 comprises 17 residues. Per germline, CDR1 LNHDA and CDR2 SQIVND (reference sequence). This CDR3 is CASSMRVAGGYTDTQYF. The DNA for the CDR3 is TGTGCCAGTAGTATGAGAGTAGCGGGAGGGTACACAGATACGCAGTATTTT.

The CDR3 coding sequence is TGTGCCAGCATCACCCGGTGGGGTAACGAAGAGACCCAGTACTTC. This sequence encodes CASITRWGNEETQYF. The chain carries TRBV6-6 and TRBJ2-5; no clear D gene. The length of the CDR3 is 15 residues. V was cut by 7 bases and J by 3 bases, with 18 bases left in between. The V gene's germline CDR1 is MNHNY and CDR2 SVGAGI (reference sequence).

As to this clone: The sample contains more than one DNA sequence encoding this CDR3. The chain uses TRBV11-2 and TRBJ1-3; possibly TRBD1 for D (5 bases). Looked up from germline, CDR1 is SGHAT and CDR2 is FQNNGV. The CDR3 is made up of 13 amino acids. V lost 5 bases, J lost 4 bases, and 9 bases lay in between. Here the CDR3 reads CASSPTVGNTIYF. As DNA, the CDR3 is TGTGCCAGCAGCCCGACAGTCGGAAACACCATATATTTT.

The chain couples TRBV28 to TRBJ1-1, with D maybe TRBD1 (6 bases). The CDR3 consists of 15 residues. With 3 bases removed from V and 0 bases from J, the gap between germline ends came to 11 bases. The germline gives CDR1 MDHEN, CDR2 SYDVKM. DNA for the CDR3: TGTGCCAGCAGTTTCGGATCAGGGGTGAACACTGAAGCTTTCTTT. Translation: CASSFGSGVNTEAFF.

The V and J genes are TRBV5-5 and TRBJ2-6; 7 positions agree with TRBD2. Germline CDR1 and CDR2: SGHKS and YYEKEE (reference sequence). The CDR3 sequence is 17 residues long. Trimming took 0 bases from V and 2 from J; bases not matched to a gene: 5. CDR3 region: CASSLVWGGTGANVLTF. The CDR3 DNA sequence: TGTGCCAGCAGCTTGGTCTGGGGAGGGACTGGGGCCAACGTCCTGACTTTC. Together with reference TRBV5-5 and TRBJ2-6, the CDR3 gives the full variable domain: DAGVTQSPTHLIKTRGQQVTLRCSPISGHKSVSWYQQVLGQGPQFIFQYYEKEERGRGNFPDRFSARQFPNYSSELNVNALLLGDSALYLCASSLVWGGTGANVLTFGAGSRLTVL.

This clone was recorded once. V gene TRBV28 combines with J gene TRBJ2-7; D ambiguous. Looked up from germline, CDR1 is MDHEN and CDR2 is SYDVKM. V was cut by 5 bases and J by 2 bases, with 16 bases left in between. CDR3 size: 15 residues. CDR3 DNA sequence: TGTGCCAGCAGTGCCCCCGGCGGTATACCCTACGAGCAGTACTTC. As protein: CASSAPGGIPYEQYF.

The chain combines TRBV28 with TRBJ2-1; 11 bases are shared with TRBD2. Trimming removed 4 bases from V and 12 bases from J; junction bases left unmatched: 14. This CDR3 spans 16 amino acids. Looked up from germline, CDR1 is MDHEN and CDR2 is SYDVKM. DNA of the CDR3: TGTGCCAGCAGTTCTCCGGGACTAGCGGAAACTGGGTGGCAGTTCTTC. Its protein product is CASSSPGLAETGWQFF.

Note on this clone: Distinct nucleotide sequences in the sample also encode this CDR3. The genes are TRBV2 and TRBJ1-2; possibly TRBD1 for D (6 bases). The CDR3 is 14 amino acids. From germline, CDR1 is SNHLY and CDR2 FYNNEI. The V and J ends lost 1 base and 2 bases respectively, with 8 bases between them. CDR3 sequence reads: CASSEGGANYGYTF. The CDR3 DNA is TGTGCCAGCAGTGAAGGGGGGGCAAACTATGGCTACACCTTC.

The chain joins TRBV11-1 to TRBJ2-2; D not certain. V was shortened by 1 base and J by 3 bases, with 12 bases between the two germline ends. Germline assignment: CDR1 SGHAT and CDR2 FQDESV (reference sequence). The CDR3 runs 16 residues. DNA of the CDR3: TGTGCCAGCAGCTTAGAATTAGGCAGGCACACCGGGGAGCTGTTTTTT. It encodes CASSLELGRHTGELFF.

This chain connects TRBV10-3 to TRBJ2-3; 7 nucleotides line up with TRBD2. The CDR3 is 15 residues long. The V gene's germline CDR1 is ENHRY and CDR2 SYGVKD. The V segment lost 2 bases and the J segment 2 bases; nucleotides outside the gene matches: 4. This CDR3 is CAISETERDTDTQYF. The CDR3 DNA reads TGTGCCATCAGTGAGACTGAGCGGGACACAGATACGCAGTATTTT.

This clone showed up just once. This chain links TRBV5-3 with TRBJ1-2; D not resolved. TRBV5-3 is an open reading frame whose function is uncertain. The ends were cut back, 0 bases at V and 0 bases at J, with 15 bases in the middle. CDR3 length: 17 residues. The CDR3 region has the DNA TGTGCCAGAAGCTTGGTGTCAGGCAGTACCTCTAACTATGGCTACACCTTC. The encoded protein is CARSLVSGSTSNYGYTF.

This chain links TRBV21-1 with TRBJ2-5; the table's D call TRBD2 went unverified against the DNA. TRBV21-1 is labeled a pseudogene. This CDR3 is 18 amino acids long. The CDR3 nucleotides are TGTGCCAGCAGCAAAGATGCAAGTGGACTAGCGGGAGAAGAGACCCAGTACTTC. This translates into CASSKDASGLAGEETQYF.

The chain uses TRBV5-8 and TRBJ1-2; no clear D. CDR1 and CDR2 (germline): SGHTS, YDEGEE. Trimming removed 6 bases from V and 4 bases from J, with 16 bases in between. This CDR3 region has 14 residues. The CDR3 bases are TGTGCCAGCACCCAGAAGAACGTTGTCTATGGCTACACCTTC. It yields the protein CASTQKNVVYGYTF. The full variable domain, its missing parts supplied by reference TRBV5-8 and TRBJ1-2, is EAGVTQSPTHLIKTRGQQATLRCSPISGHTSVYWYQQALGLGLQFLLWYDEGEERNRGNFPPRFSGRQFPNYSSELNVNALELEDSALYLCASTQKNVVYGYTFGSGTRLTVV.

This rearrangement joins TRBV6-6 to TRBJ2-1; D is perhaps TRBD1 or TRBD2 (5 bases each). The length of the CDR3 is 12 residues. V was cut by 7 bases and J by 10 bases, with 14 bases left in between. The germline V gene encodes CDR1 MNHNY and CDR2 SVGAGI (reference sequence). The CDR3 loop is CASNLEGKEQFF. In DNA form, the CDR3 reads TGTGCCAGCAATTTAGAGGGGAAGGAGCAGTTCTTC.

This chain uses TRBV6-5 with TRBJ1-3, with D unclear. V was shortened by 2 bases and J by 6 bases, with 11 bases between the two germline ends. The CDR3 is 14 amino acids. Germline V lookup: CDR1 MNHEY, CDR2 SVGAGI. CDR3 DNA: TGTGCCAGCAGTTACGGACGAATGGCAAACACCATATATTTT. Translation gives CASSYGRMANTIYF.

The V gene is TRBV28, the J gene TRBJ2-5, with 10 bases lining up with TRBD1. This CDR3 contains 14 residues. The ends lost 5 bases at V and 5 bases at J; junction bases unmatched: 5. The germline V gene has CDR1 MDHEN and CDR2 SYDVKM. CDR3 in amino acids: CASSRQGAWETQYF. Written as DNA, the CDR3 is TGTGCCAGCAGTCGACAGGGGGCCTGGGAGACCCAGTACTTC.

The rearrangement links TRBV7-9 to TRBJ2-6; D is perhaps TRBD2 (5 bases). Trimming shortened V by 4 bases and J by 0 bases, and 10 bases separated the two germline ends. CDR1 is SEHNR, CDR2 FQNEAQ, per germline (reference sequence). CDR3 size: 16 residues. The CDR3 protein is CASSSLGSSGANVLTF. The CDR3 DNA is TGTGCCAGCAGCTCATTAGGGAGCTCTGGGGCCAACGTCCTGACTTTC.

The chain has TRBV30 and TRBJ2-1, with TRBD2 matching 13 bases. This CDR3 has 15 residues. Per germline, CDR1 GTSNPN and CDR2 SVGIG (reference sequence). Trimming took 0 bases from V and 8 from J; bases not matched to a gene: 4. CDR3 loop: CAWSVRLAGGHEQFF. The CDR3 DNA is TGTGCCTGGAGTGTCAGACTAGCGGGAGGCCATGAGCAGTTCTTC. Based on the CDR3 plus reference TRBV30 and TRBJ2-1, the full variable domain is SQTIHQWPATLVQPVGSPLSLECTVEGTSNPNLYWYRQAAGRGLQLLFYSVGIGQISSEVPQNLSASRPQDRQFILSSKKLLLSDSGFYLCAWSVRLAGGHEQFFGPGTRLTVL.

This clone was seen only once. This chain connects TRBV10-3 to TRBJ2-7; TRBD1 or TRBD2 may be the D gene (5 bases each). The CDR3 runs to 15 residues. V was clipped by 4 bases and J by 4 bases, with 17 bases between them. Germline CDR1 and CDR2: ENHRY and SYGVKD. CDR3 amino acids: CAISGVLGTPYEQYF. DNA for the CDR3: TGTGCCATCAGTGGGGTTTTAGGGACGCCTTACGAGCAGTACTTC.

The gene calls are TRBV9 and TRBJ2-1, with 7 bases identical to TRBD2. V lost 2 bases, J lost 2 bases, and 4 bases stayed unmatched. Per the germline V gene, CDR1 is SGDLS and CDR2 is YYNGEE. The CDR3 loop spans 15 amino acids. The CDR3 DNA sequence: TGTGCCAGCAGCGTGCGGGAGTCGGCCTACAATGAGCAGTTCTTC. Its protein is CASSVRESAYNEQFF.

This chain joins TRBV9 and TRBJ2-1, with a possible D match to TRBD2 (6 bases). Trimming removed 4 bases from V and 1 base from J, with 9 bases in between. The CDR3 is 14 amino acids. Germline V gene lookup returns CDR1 SGDLS and CDR2 YYNGEE. Here the CDR3 DNA reads TGTGCCAGCAGCATCGGGAGTTCCTACAATGAGCAGTTCTTC. Protein: CASSIGSSYNEQFF.